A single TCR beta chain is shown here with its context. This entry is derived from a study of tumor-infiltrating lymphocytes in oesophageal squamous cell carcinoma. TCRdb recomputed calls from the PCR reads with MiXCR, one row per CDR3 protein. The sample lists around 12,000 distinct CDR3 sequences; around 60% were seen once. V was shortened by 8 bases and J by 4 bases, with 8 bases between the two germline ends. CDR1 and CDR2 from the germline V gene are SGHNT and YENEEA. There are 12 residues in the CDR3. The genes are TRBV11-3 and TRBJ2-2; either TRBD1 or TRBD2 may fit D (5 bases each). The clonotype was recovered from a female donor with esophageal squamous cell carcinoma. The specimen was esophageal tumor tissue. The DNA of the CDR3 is TGTGCCAGCGAGGGGAGCACCGGGGAGCTGTTTTTT. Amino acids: CASEGSTGELFF.